This TCR beta chain was identified in a study of shared clonotypes between healthy human individuals. Turning to the study itself: For every donor, three CD4 naive, three CD4 memory, two CD8 naive and one CD8 memory plates were used.

V dropped 0 bases and J dropped 3; count of bases not matched to a gene: 6. Germline lookup yields CDR1 SGHDT and CDR2 YYEEEE. There are 16 residues in the CDR3. In regard to this clone: Its antigen is unidentified.

Healthy HIV-negative adults without recent acute infections or vaccinations served as donors. Caucasian adults living in Nashville, Tennessee, provided all samples. Profiling relied on immunoSEQ multiplex PCR, and the TCRdb table lists in-frame clones only, not all of them. In the table there are about 2 million clones, 90% to 95% of which are singletons. Findings and limits, study-wide: The sharing of 4.5% to 5% of naive CD4 clonotypes was seen across several donors.

The rearrangement joins TRBV5-6 to TRBJ2-5; 9 bases agree with TRBD1. The TCR sequence derives from a man aged 18 to 29 in good health. The sequenced sample consisted of naive CD4+ T cells sorted from blood. Subset denoted: CD45RA+ positively selected. In DNA form, the CDR3 reads TGTGCCAGCAGCTTGGCCGGGACAGGGAGGGAAGAGACCCAGTACTTC. Translated: CASSLAGTGREETQYF. Drawing the rest from reference TRBV5-6 and TRBJ2-5, the complete variable domain is DAGVTQSPTHLIKTRGQQVTLRCSPKSGHDTVSWYQQALGQGPQFIFQYYEEEERQRGNFPDRFSGHQFPNYSSELNVNALLLGDSALYLCASSLAGTGREETQYFGPGTRLLVL.